Below, one TCR beta chain is given with its context. Mismatch with germline at one junction end may stem from a read error. Participant-reported clinical history was the basis for cohort assignment. Repertoires were generated with immunoSEQ multiplex PCR, while TCRdb's copy carries only in-frame clones and drops some. The repertoire holds under 250,000 clones, with 85% to 90% as singletons. These data come from a study of blood T cell repertoires in COVID-19. Per germline, CDR1 MNHEY and CDR2 SVGEGT. The CDR3 has 11 amino acids. The clonotype comes from a young woman in a cohort exposed to, infected with or recovered from COVID-19 (not recorded which). The sequenced sample consisted of PBMCs or T cells enriched from blood (not recorded which). The gene calls are TRBV6-2 or TRBV6-3 and TRBJ2-7; no clear D. CDR3 region: CASSHSYEQYF. CDR3 DNA sequence: TGTGCCAGCAGTCACTCCTACGAGCAGTACTTC.